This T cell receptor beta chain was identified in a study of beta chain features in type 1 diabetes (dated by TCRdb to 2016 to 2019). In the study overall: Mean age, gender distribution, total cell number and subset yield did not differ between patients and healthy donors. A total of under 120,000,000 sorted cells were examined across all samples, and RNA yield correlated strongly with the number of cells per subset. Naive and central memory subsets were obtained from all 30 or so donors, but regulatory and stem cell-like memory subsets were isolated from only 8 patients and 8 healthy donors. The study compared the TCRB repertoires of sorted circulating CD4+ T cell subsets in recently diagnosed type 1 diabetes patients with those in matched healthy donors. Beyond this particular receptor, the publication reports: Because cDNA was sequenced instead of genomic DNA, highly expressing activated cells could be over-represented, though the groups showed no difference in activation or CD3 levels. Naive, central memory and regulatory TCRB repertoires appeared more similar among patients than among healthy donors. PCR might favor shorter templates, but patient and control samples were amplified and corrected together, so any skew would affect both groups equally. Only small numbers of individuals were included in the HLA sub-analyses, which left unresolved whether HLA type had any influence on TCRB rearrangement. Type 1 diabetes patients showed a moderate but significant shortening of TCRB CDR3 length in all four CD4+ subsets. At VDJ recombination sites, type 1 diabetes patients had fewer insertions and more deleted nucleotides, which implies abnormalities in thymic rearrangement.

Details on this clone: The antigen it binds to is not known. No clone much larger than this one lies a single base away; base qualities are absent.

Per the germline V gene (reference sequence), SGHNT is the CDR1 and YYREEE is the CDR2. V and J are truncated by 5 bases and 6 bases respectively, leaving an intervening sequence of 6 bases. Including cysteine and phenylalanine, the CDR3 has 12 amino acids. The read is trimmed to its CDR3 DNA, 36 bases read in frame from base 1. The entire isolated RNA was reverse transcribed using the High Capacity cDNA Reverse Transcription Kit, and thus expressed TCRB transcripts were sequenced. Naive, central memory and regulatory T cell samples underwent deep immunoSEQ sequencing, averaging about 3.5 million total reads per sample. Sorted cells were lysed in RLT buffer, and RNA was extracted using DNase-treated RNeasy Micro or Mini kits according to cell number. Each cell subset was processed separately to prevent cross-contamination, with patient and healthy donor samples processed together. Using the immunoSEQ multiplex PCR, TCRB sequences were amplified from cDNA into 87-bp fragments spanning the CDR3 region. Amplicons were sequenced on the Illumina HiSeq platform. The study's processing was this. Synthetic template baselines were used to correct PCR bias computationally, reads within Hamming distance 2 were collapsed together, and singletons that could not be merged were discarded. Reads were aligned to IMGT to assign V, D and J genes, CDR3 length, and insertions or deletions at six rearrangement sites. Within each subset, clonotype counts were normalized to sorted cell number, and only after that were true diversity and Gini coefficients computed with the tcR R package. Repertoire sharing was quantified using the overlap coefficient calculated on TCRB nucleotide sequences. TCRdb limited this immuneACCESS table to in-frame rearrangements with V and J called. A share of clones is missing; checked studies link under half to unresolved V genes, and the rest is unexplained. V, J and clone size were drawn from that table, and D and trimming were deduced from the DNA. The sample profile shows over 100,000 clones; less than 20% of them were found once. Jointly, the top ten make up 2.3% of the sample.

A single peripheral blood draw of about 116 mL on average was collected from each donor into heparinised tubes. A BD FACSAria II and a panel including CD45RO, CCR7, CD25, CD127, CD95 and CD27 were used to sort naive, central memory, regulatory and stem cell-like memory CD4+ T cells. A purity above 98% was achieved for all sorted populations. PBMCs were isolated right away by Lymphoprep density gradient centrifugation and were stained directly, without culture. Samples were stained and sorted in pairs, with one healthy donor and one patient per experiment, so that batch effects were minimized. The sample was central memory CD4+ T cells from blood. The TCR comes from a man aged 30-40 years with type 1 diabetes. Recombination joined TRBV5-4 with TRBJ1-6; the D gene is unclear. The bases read TGTGCCAGCAGTCCGATTAATTCACCCCTCCACTTT. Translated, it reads CASSPINSPLHF.